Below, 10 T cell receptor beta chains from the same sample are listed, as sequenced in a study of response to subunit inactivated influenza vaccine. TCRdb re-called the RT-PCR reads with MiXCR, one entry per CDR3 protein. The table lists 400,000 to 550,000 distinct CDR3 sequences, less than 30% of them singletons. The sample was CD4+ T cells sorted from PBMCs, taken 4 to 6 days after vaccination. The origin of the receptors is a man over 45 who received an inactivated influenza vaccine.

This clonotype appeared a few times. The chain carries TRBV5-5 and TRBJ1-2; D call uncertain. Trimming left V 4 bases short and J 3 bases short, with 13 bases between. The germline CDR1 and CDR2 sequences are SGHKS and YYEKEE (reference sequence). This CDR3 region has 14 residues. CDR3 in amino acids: CASSEEVYDYGYTF. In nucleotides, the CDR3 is TGTGCCAGCAGCGAAGAGGTATATGACTATGGCTACACCTTC.

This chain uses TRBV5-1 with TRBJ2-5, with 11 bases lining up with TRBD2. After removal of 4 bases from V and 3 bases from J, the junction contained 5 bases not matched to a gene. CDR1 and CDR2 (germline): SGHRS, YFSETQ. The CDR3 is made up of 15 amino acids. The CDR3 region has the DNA TGCGCCAGCAGCAGCTCACTAGCGGGAGAAGAGACCCAGTACTTC. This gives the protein CASSSSLAGEETQYF.

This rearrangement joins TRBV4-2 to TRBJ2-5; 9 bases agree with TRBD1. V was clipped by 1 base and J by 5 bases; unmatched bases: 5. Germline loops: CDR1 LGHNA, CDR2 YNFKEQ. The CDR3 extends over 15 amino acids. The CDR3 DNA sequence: TGTGCCAGCAGCCAAGGTGGGACAGGGACGGAGACCCAGTACTTC. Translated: CASSQGGTGTETQYF.

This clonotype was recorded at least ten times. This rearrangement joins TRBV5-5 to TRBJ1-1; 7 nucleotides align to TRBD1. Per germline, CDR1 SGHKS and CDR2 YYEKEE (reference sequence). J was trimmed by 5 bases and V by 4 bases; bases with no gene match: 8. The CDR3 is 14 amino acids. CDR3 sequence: CASSRQGVETEAFF. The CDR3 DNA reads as TGTGCCAGCAGCCGTCAGGGGGTGGAGACTGAAGCTTTCTTT.

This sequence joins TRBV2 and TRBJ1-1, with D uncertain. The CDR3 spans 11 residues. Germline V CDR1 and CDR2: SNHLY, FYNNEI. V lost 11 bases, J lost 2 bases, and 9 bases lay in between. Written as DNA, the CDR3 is TGTGCCGTCAGGACCAACACTGAAGCTTTCTTT. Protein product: CAVRTNTEAFF.

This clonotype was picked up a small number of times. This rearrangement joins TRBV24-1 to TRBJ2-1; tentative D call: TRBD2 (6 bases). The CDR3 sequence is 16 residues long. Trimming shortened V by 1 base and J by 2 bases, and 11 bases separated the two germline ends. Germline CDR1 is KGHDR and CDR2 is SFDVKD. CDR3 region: CATSDFNGGTYNEQFF. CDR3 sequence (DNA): TGTGCCACCAGTGATTTTAACGGGGGAACCTACAATGAGCAGTTCTTC.

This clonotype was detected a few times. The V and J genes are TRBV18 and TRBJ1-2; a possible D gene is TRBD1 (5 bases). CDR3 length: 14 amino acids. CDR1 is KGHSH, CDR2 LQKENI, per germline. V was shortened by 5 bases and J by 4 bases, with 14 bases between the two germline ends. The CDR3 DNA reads TGTGCCAGCTCAGACACAGGTTCTTCCTATGGCTACACCTTC. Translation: CASSDTGSSYGYTF.

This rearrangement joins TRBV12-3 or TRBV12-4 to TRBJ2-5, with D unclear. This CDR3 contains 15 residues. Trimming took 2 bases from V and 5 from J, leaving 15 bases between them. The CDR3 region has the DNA TGTGCCAGCAGTTTAAGTAATGAAGCCAGGGAGACCCAGTACTTC. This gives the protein CASSLSNEARETQYF.

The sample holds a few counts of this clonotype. The CDR3 spells CSVEGGASSSYEQYF. CDR3 bases: TGCAGCGTTGAGGGGGGAGCTTCGAGCTCCTACGAGCAGTACTTC. The rearrangement joins TRBV29-1 to TRBJ2-7, with D possibly TRBD2 on 6 matching bases. Trimming took 3 bases from V and 0 from J, leaving 15 bases between them. Germline CDR1 and CDR2: SQVTM and ANQGSEA. This CDR3 spans 15 amino acids.

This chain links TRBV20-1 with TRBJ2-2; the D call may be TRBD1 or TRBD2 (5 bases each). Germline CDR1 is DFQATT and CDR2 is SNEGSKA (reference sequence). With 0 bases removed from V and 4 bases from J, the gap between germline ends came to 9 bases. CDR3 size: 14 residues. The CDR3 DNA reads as TGCAGTGCTAGAGAGAGGGGAAGCACCGGGGAGCTGTTTTTT. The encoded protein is CSARERGSTGELFF.